The clone carrying this TCR beta chain showed up many times. Its target is unknown. The V and J ends lost 2 bases and 3 bases respectively, with 17 bases between them. Germline assignment: CDR1 MNHEY and CDR2 SVGAGI. This CDR3 comprises 17 residues. This entry is derived from a study of T cells in Graves' hyperthyroidism and ophthalmopathy. Regarding the study as a whole: In the blood, most expanded thyroid clonotypes above 0.001 appeared as well.

RNA transcripts were the template for amplifying TCR beta CDR3 regions. The HTBI primer set drove a first-round RT-PCR of the TCR CDR3. TCRdb re-derived calls from the multiplex PCR reads in MiXCR, one entry per CDR3 protein. Counted here are roughly 400,000 distinct CDR3 sequences, roughly 13% occurring once; the ten biggest clones make up 25% to 30%. This receptor was identified in a man aged 50 to 60 with Graves' ophthalmopathy. The sample consisted of blood. The V gene is TRBV6-5, the J gene TRBJ2-1, with D uncertain. CDR3 loop: CASSYLPIRVHYNEQFF. The CDR3, as DNA: TGTGCCAGCAGTTACCTCCCGATACGTGTGCACTACAATGAGCAGTTCTTC.